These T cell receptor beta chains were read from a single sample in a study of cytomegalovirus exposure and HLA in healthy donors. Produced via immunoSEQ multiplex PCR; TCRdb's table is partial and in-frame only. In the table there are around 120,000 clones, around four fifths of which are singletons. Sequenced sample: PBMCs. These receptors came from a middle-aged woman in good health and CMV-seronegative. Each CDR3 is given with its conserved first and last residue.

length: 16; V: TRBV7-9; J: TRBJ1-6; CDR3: CASSWRQGARNSPLHF
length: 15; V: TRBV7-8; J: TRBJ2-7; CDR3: CASSAPGQGTYEQYF
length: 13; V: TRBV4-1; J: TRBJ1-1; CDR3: CASSQTGVTEAFF
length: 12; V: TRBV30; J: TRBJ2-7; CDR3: CAWSSEVYEQYF
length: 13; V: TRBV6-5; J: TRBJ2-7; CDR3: CASSHGGGFGQYF
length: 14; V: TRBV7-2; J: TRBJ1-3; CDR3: CASSLSGGGNTIYF
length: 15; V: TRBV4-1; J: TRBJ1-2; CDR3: CASSKATGVNYGYTF
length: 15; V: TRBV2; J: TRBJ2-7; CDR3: CASSEAFQSIYEQYF
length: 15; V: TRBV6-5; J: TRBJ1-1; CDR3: CASSYSQGALTEAFF
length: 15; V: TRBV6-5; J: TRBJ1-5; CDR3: CASSRITGGGQPQHF
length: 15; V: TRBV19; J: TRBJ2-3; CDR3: CASSTSRSGGNTQYF
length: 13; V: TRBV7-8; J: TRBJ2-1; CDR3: CASSLDRGDEQFF
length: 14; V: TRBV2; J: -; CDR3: CASDRDSLSYEQYF
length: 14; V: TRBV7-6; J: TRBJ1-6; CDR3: CASSLQEKNSPLHF
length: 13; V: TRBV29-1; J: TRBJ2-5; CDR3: CSVTGLLQETQYF
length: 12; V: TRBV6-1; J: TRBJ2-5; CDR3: CASSALQETQYF
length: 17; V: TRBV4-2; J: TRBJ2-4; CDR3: CASSPRLADIAKNIQYF
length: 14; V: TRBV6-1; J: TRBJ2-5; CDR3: CASSEAWRGQTQYF